One sample yielded the 12 T cell receptor beta chains listed below, sequenced in a study of cytomegalovirus exposure and HLA in healthy donors. The PCR had 60 Vbeta and 13 Jbeta primers. The table came from immunoSEQ multiplex PCR; TCRdb's copy has only in-frame clones and leaves some out. This sample yields fewer than 150,000 clones, of which 73% are seen a single time; around an eighth belongs to the top ten. Source material: PBMCs. The origin of the receptors is a human donor in good health.

Only a few counts were recorded for this clone. The chain has TRBV5-1 and TRBJ2-3, with a tentative D call TRBD1 (5 bases). Trimming pared 5 bases from V and 4 bases from J, leaving 17 bases between. Germline-derived CDR1 and CDR2 are SGHRS and YFSETQ. The length of the CDR3 is 15 residues. The CDR3 region has the DNA TGCGCCAGCAGTCCGCAGGGCTCATCCCCAGATACGCAGTATTTT. Protein: CASSPQGSSPDTQYF.

The rearrangement joins TRBV11-1 to TRBJ2-7, with 12 bases lining up with TRBD2. J gave up 4 bases and V 3 bases, and 7 bases lay outside the gene matches. This CDR3 has 16 amino acids. Germline V lookup: CDR1 SGHAT, CDR2 FQDESV (reference sequence). In nucleotides, the CDR3 is TGTGCCAGCAGCTTGGCTAGCGGGAGGGCCTTATACGAGCAGTACTTC. It encodes CASSLASGRALYEQYF.

The chain recombines TRBV27 with TRBJ2-1; 12 bases match TRBD2. Unmatched junction bases numbered 11, after V lost 4 bases and J lost 10 bases. The CDR3 runs 16 residues. The germline CDR1 and CDR2 sequences are MNHEY and SMNVEV (reference sequence). This CDR3 reads CASSYGSSGGAGEQFF. CDR3 bases: TGTGCCAGCAGTTACGGGTCTAGCGGGGGGGCGGGGGAGCAGTTCTTC.

The rearrangement uses TRBV5-1 and TRBJ2-5, with 9 bases lining up with TRBD2. Germline CDR1 and CDR2: SGHRS and YFSETQ. The CDR3 covers 15 residues. Trimming removed 2 bases from V and 2 bases from J; junction bases left unmatched: 4. The CDR3 DNA is TGCGCCAGCAGCTTTAGCGGGAGTAGGCAAGAGACCCAGTACTTC. Amino acid sequence: CASSFSGSRQETQYF.

V gene TRBV27 combines with J gene TRBJ1-3, with 9 positions matching TRBD1. Per the germline V gene, CDR1 is MNHEY and CDR2 is SMNVEV (reference sequence). The ends lost 0 bases at V and 0 bases at J; junction bases unmatched: 12. The CDR3 is made up of 20 amino acids. DNA for the CDR3: TGTGCCAGCAGTTTATCGGGACAGGGATTCCCCTCTCTCTCTGGAAACACCATATATTTT. Encoded protein: CASSLSGQGFPSLSGNTIYF.

The J gene is TRBJ2-6, the V gene TRBV7-9, with D possibly matching TRBD1 (5 bases). Germline loops: CDR1 SEHNR, CDR2 FQNEAQ (reference sequence). The CDR3 is 16 amino acids. Between the trimmed V and J ends, which lost 3 bases and 1 base, there was a span of 10 bases. Here the CDR3 reads CASSLSGFSGANVLTF. As DNA, the CDR3 is TGTGCCAGCAGCTTGTCAGGGTTTTCTGGGGCCAACGTCCTGACTTTC.

This sequence joins TRBV2 and TRBJ2-1; 7 bases align to TRBD2. The CDR3 covers 17 residues. After removal of 7 bases from V and 5 bases from J, the junction contained 17 bases not matched to a gene. Germline V gene data show CDR1 as SNHLY and CDR2 as FYNNEI. CDR3 sequence (DNA): TGTGCCAGCATCGCAGGGCCCGGGGTAGCGGGCAACAATGAGCAGTTCTTC. This codes for CASIAGPGVAGNNEQFF. Complete variable domain (other parts from reference TRBV2 and TRBJ2-1): EPEVTQTPSHQVTQMGQEVILRCVPISNHLYFYWYRQILGQKVEFLVSFYNNEISEKSEIFDDQFSVERPDGSNFTLKIRSTKLEDSAMYFCASIAGPGVAGNNEQFFGPGTRLTVL.

The chain recombines TRBV15 with TRBJ2-3; no firm D call. V lost 0 bases, J lost 4 bases, and 14 bases lay in between. Per germline, CDR1 LNHNV and CDR2 YYDKDF (reference sequence). The CDR3 contains 16 residues. Written as DNA, the CDR3 is TGTGCCACCAGCAGAGACTACTGGATGCAGGCAGATACGCAGTATTTT. The encoded protein is CATSRDYWMQADTQYF.

This clone appeared a few times. This chain links TRBV6-1 with TRBJ2-5; 7 bases are a match to TRBD1. The length of the CDR3 is 12 residues. The germline V gene encodes CDR1 MNHNS and CDR2 SASEGT. The trim removed 10 bases at V and 5 bases at J, leaving 7 bases unmatched. In DNA form, the CDR3 reads TGTGCCACTTCGACAGGGACGGAGACCCAGTACTTC. Translated: CATSTGTETQYF.

V usage is TRBV4-1 and J usage is TRBJ1-5; D perhaps matches TRBD1 (6 bases). The V end was cut by 0 bases, the J end by 6 bases, with 9 bases between. Germline V lookup: CDR1 MGHRA, CDR2 YSYEKL. This CDR3 is built from 14 residues. The CDR3 DNA follows: TGCGCCAGCAGCCAAGAACGGGGGGCTCAGCCCCAGCATTTT. It codes for CASSQERGAQPQHF.

A few counts support this clone. The chain is built from TRBV7-3 and TRBJ2-1; possible D gene TRBD2, 6 bases. Germline V CDR1 and CDR2: SGHTA, FQGTGA. V was shortened by 2 bases and J by 4 bases, with 15 bases between the two germline ends. The CDR3 spans 16 residues. The CDR3 DNA reads TGTGCCAGCAGCTTATCGGCGGGACGACCTTACAATGAGCAGTTCTTC. This translates into CASSLSAGRPYNEQFF.

This clone was recorded a few times. This chain uses TRBV6-5 with TRBJ1-3, with D possibly matching TRBD1 (5 bases). The germline CDR1 and CDR2 sequences are MNHEY and SVGAGI. This CDR3 is 15 amino acids long. The germline V and J ends were trimmed by 5 bases and 0 bases, with 11 bases remaining between them. The CDR3 sequence is CASSRDSSSGNTIYF. The CDR3 nucleotides read TGTGCCAGCAGTCGGGACTCCAGCTCTGGAAACACCATATATTTT.